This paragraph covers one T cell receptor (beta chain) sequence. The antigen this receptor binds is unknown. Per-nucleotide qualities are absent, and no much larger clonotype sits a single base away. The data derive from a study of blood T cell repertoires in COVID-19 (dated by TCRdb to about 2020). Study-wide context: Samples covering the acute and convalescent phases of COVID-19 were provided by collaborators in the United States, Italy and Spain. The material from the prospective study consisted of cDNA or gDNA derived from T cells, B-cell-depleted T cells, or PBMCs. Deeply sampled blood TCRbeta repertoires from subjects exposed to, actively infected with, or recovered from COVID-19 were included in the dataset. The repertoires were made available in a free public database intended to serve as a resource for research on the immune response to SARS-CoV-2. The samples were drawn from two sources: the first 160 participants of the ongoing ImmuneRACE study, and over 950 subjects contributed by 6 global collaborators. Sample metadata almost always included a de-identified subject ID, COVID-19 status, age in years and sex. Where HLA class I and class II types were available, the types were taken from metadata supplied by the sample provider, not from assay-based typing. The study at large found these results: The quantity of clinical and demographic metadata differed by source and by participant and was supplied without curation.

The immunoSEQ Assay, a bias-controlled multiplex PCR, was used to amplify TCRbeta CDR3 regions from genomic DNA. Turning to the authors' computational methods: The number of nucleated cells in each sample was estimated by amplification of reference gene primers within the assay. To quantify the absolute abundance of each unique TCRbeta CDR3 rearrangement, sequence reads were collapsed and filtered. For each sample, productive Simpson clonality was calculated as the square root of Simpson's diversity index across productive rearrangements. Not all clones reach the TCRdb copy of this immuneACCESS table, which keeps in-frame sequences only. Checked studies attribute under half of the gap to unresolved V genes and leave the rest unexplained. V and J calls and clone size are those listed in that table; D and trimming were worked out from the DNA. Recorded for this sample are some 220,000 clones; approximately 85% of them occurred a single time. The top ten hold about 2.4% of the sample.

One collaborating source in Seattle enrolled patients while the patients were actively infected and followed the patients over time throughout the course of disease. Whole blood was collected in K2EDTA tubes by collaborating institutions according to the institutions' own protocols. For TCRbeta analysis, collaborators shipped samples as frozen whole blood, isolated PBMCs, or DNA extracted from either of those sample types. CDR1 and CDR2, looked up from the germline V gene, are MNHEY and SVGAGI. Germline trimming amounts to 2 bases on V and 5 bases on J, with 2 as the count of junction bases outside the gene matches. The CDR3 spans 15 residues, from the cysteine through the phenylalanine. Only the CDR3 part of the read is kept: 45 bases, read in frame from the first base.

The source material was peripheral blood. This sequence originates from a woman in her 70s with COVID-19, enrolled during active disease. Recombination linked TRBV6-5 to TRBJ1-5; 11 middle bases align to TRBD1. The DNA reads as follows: TGTGCCAGCAGTTACGGGACAGGGGGTGATCAGCCCCAGCATTTT. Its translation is CASSYGTGGDQPQHF.